A selection of T cell receptor beta chains follows, all from one sample in a study of monozygotic twins with inflammatory bowel disease. Following a re-call of the 5' RACE reads, TCRdb has one entry per CDR3 protein and lacks DNA. The sample's table shows roughly 300,000 distinct CDR3 sequences. The sequenced sample consisted of blood. The receptors stem from a human donor with ulcerative colitis or Crohn's disease, or a healthy co-twin of an affected twin (not recorded which). The CDR3 runs from the conserved cysteine through the conserved F or W. The order of the fields is J gene, V gene, CDR3 protein.

j_call: TRBJ1-6; v_call: TRBV7-3; cdr3_aa: CASRRTRGPNSPLHF
j_call: TRBJ2-1; v_call: TRBV29-1; cdr3_aa: CSVEPGEGYNEQFF
j_call: TRBJ1-2; v_call: TRBV7-2; cdr3_aa: CASSLPREGYGYTF
j_call: TRBJ2-1; v_call: TRBV10-3; cdr3_aa: CAISEPLRGEQFF
j_call: TRBJ2-4; v_call: TRBV19; cdr3_aa: CASSIDLATGAKNIQYF
j_call: TRBJ1-1; v_call: TRBV12-3/TRBV12-4; cdr3_aa: CASRPPSGRILSVEAFF
j_call: TRBJ2-3; v_call: TRBV9; cdr3_aa: CASSVDFRLAGKDTQYF
j_call: TRBJ2-5; v_call: TRBV30; cdr3_aa: CAWSVRLGRETQYF
j_call: TRBJ2-4; v_call: TRBV5-1; cdr3_aa: CASSLATIAKNIQYF
j_call: TRBJ2-1; v_call: TRBV20-1; cdr3_aa: CSARETGRGHNEQFF